A single sample is the source of the 9 T cell receptor beta chains below, sequenced in a study of PD-1 blockade in mismatch repair-deficient tumors. TCRdb's table, derived via immunoSEQ multiplex PCR, lists solely in-frame clones and lacks some. The repertoire consists of around 100,000 clones, with 65% to 80% occurring once and the leading ten covering about 5.1%. The sample here was peripheral blood, taken just over 59 weeks after starting pembrolizumab. These receptors were obtained from an adult with mismatch repair-deficient cancer.

The chain uses TRBV5-4 and TRBJ2-7, with D possibly being TRBD1 or TRBD2 (5 bases each). CDR1 and CDR2 (germline): SGHNT, YYREEE (reference sequence). The CDR3 extends over 13 amino acids. V lost 2 bases and J lost 2, with 8 bases in between. The CDR3 spells CASSFRGAYEQYF. The CDR3 coding sequence is TGTGCCAGCAGCTTCCGAGGGGCCTACGAGCAGTACTTC.

This clone was found once. The J gene is TRBJ1-2, the V gene TRBV6-5, with 8 bases that match TRBD1. Unmatched junction bases numbered 10, after V lost 5 bases and J lost 8 bases. This CDR3 contains 14 residues. Germline values: CDR1 MNHEY, CDR2 SVGAGI. The CDR3 region has the DNA TGTGCCAGCAGTCCGGCAGGGGGCGCTTGGGGCTACACCTTC. The encoded protein is CASSPAGGAWGYTF.

This chain connects TRBV9 to TRBJ2-3; TRBD2 aligns across 9 bases. J lost 4 bases, V lost 0 bases, and 3 bases had no gene match. CDR3 length equals 15 residues. Per germline, CDR1 SGDLS and CDR2 YYNGEE. The CDR3 loop reads CASSVASGMADTQYF. The CDR3, as DNA: TGTGCCAGCAGCGTAGCTAGCGGGATGGCAGATACGCAGTATTTT.

The rearrangement joins TRBV11-3 to TRBJ1-2, with unresolved D. The CDR3 contains 14 residues. Trimming took 7 bases from V and 5 from J, leaving 17 bases between them. CDR1 SGHNT and CDR2 YENEEA come from the germline V gene. The CDR3 sequence: CASNHWHSLYGYTF. The CDR3 coding sequence is TGTGCCAGCAACCATTGGCACAGCCTATATGGCTACACCTTC.

This chain joins TRBV5-4 and TRBJ2-4; 9 positions agree with TRBD2. The CDR3 is 14 amino acids. The germline V gene encodes CDR1 SGHNT and CDR2 YYREEE (reference sequence). J gave up 6 bases and V 4 bases, and 5 bases lay outside the gene matches. CDR3 nucleotide sequence: TGTGCCAGCAGCGTAGCGGGAGAGGCAAACATTCAGTACTTC. As protein: CASSVAGEANIQYF. Drawing the rest from reference TRBV5-4 and TRBJ2-4, the complete variable domain is ETGVTQSPTHLIKTRGQQVTLRCSSQSGHNTVSWYQQALGQGPQFIFQYYREEENGRGNFPPRFSGLQFPNYSSELNVNALELDDSALYLCASSVAGEANIQYFGAGTRLSVL.

The chain couples TRBV21-1 to TRBJ2-7. TRBV21-1 is a recognized pseudogene. CDR3 size: 15 residues. CDR3 protein: CASSKDRGATYEQYF. The DNA for the CDR3 is TGTGCCAGCAGCAAAGATCGAGGGGCGACCTACGAGCAGTACTTC.

The J gene is TRBJ2-1, the V gene TRBV7-3; TRBD1 aligns across 10 bases. CDR1 is SGHTA and CDR2 is FQGTGA in the germline V gene. Trimming at V came to 2 bases and at J to 4 bases, leaving 2 bases not matched to a gene. The CDR3 extends over 15 amino acids. CDR3 nucleotides: TGTGCCAGCAGCTTAGGGACAGGGGATTACAATGAGCAGTTCTTC. It encodes CASSLGTGDYNEQFF.

The chain employs TRBV6-5 and TRBJ2-1; possibly TRBD1 for D (5 bases). This CDR3 has 12 amino acids. CDR1 is MNHEY, CDR2 SVGAGI, per germline. Trimming removed 2 bases from V and 11 bases from J, with 10 bases in between. The CDR3 spells CASSYDRGKQFF. The CDR3 DNA follows: TGTGCCAGCAGTTACGATAGGGGCAAGCAGTTCTTC.

This chain links TRBV19 with TRBJ1-1, with D perhaps TRBD1 (6 bases). The length of the CDR3 is 14 residues. Germline values: CDR1 LNHDA, CDR2 SQIVND (reference sequence). V lost 6 bases and J lost 5, with 16 bases in between. The chain's CDR3 is CASRTFSTGTEAFF. CDR3 sequence (DNA): TGTGCCAGTAGGACCTTTTCCACAGGGACTGAAGCTTTCTTT.